Below, 19 T cell receptor beta chains from the same sample are listed, as sequenced in a study of blood T cell repertoires in COVID-19. This table comes from immunoSEQ multiplex PCR, and its TCRdb copy is limited to in-frame clones, with some not included. The repertoire holds roughly 80,000 clones, approximately 88% seen once, with 4.5% to 7% in the top ten. Sample: peripheral blood. These TCRs come from a man aged 45 to 65 with active COVID-19.

The V call is TRBV6-2 or TRBV6-3, the J call TRBJ2-7; a possible D gene is TRBD1 (6 bases). Deletions cut 2 bases from V and 6 bases from J, with 14 bases between. Per germline, CDR1 MNHEY and CDR2 SVGEGT. This CDR3 comprises 14 residues. CDR3 amino acids: CASSYGGTLSEQYF. In nucleotides, the CDR3 is TGTGCCAGCAGTTACGGGGGCACCTTAAGCGAGCAGTACTTC.

The J gene is TRBJ2-7, the V gene TRBV24-1; perhaps TRBD1 as D (6 bases). Germline-derived CDR1 and CDR2 are KGHDR and SFDVKD. This CDR3 has 16 residues. Deletions cut 1 base from V and 2 bases from J, with 14 bases between. The CDR3 spells CATSDLPGQGTYEQYF. The CDR3 DNA is TGTGCCACCAGTGATTTACCTGGGCAGGGGACCTACGAGCAGTACTTC.

V usage is TRBV19 and J usage is TRBJ2-3; tentatively, D is TRBD2 (6 bases). This CDR3 is built from 16 residues. Germline V gene data show CDR1 as LNHDA and CDR2 as SQIVND (reference sequence). V was clipped by 4 bases and J by 3 bases, with 17 bases between them. The CDR3 is CASSTSGRGRTDTQYF. The CDR3 region has the DNA TGTGCCAGTAGTACCTCCGGGCGGGGTCGGACAGATACGCAGTATTTT.

The rearrangement joins TRBV27 to TRBJ2-2; 8 bases align to TRBD2. J lost 5 bases, V lost 5 bases, and 19 bases had no gene match. Per the germline V gene, CDR1 is MNHEY and CDR2 is SMNVEV (reference sequence). The CDR3 sequence is 19 residues long. The CDR3 region has the DNA TGTGCCAGCAGTCCACGTGGGATAGCGGGGTGGAGGTCTACCGGGGAGCTGTTTTTT. Translated: CASSPRGIAGWRSTGELFF.

This clone came up once. This chain links TRBV10-2 with TRBJ1-2, with no clear D. The V gene's germline CDR1 is WSHSY and CDR2 SAAADI. The CDR3 consists of 16 residues. Between the trimmed V and J ends, which lost 3 bases and 1 base, there was a span of 15 bases. CDR3 sequence: CASSDPRGSVNYGYTF. The CDR3, as DNA: TGCGCCAGCAGTGACCCCCGGGGATCCGTTAACTATGGCTACACCTTC.

The chain is built from TRBV3-1 (or the pseudogene TRBV3-2) and TRBJ2-1, with a weak D call TRBD1 (5 bases). V lost 5 bases to trimming and J lost 3 bases, with 20 bases between them. The CDR3 runs 17 residues. CDR1 and CDR2 from the germline V gene are LGHDT and YNNKEL (reference sequence). The CDR3 region is CASSSGDRPDRYNEQFF. The CDR3 nucleotides read TGTGCCAGCAGCTCAGGTGACAGACCTGACCGCTACAATGAGCAGTTCTTC.

The chain is built from TRBV7-9 and TRBJ2-4; D possibly corresponds to TRBD1 (5 bases). The ends were cut back, 5 bases at V and 2 bases at J, with 16 bases in the middle. The CDR3 contains 16 residues. Germline V CDR1 and CDR2: SEHNR, FQNEAQ (reference sequence). CDR3 sequence (DNA): TGTGCCAGCAGCGATTACCGACAGCCGCCCAAAAACATTCAGTACTTC. Amino acids: CASSDYRQPPKNIQYF. Full variable domain (missing parts from reference TRBV7-9 and TRBJ2-4): DTGVSQNPRHKITKRGQNVTFRCDPISEHNRLYWYRQTLGQGPEFLTYFQNEAQLEKSRLLSDRFSAERPKGSFSTLEIQRTEQGDSAMYLCASSDYRQPPKNIQYFGAGTRLSVL.

The rearrangement joins TRBV30 to TRBJ1-5; the D gene is possibly TRBD1 (6 bases). CDR1 is GTSNPN, CDR2 SVGIG, per germline (reference sequence). CDR3 size: 15 residues. V was trimmed by 4 bases and J by 1 base, leaving 14 bases between them. The CDR3 nucleotides are TGTGCCTGGACGGGAGGGGGACGAAGCAATCAGCCCCAGCATTTT. Protein product: CAWTGGGRSNQPQHF.

The chain joins TRBV6-5 to TRBJ1-6; D unclear. In germline, CDR1 is MNHEY, CDR2 SVGAGI. The CDR3 has 15 amino acids. Trimming cost V 5 bases and J 3 bases, with 11 bases left between them. The CDR3 sequence is CASSLDDRYNSPLHF. As DNA, the CDR3 is TGTGCCAGCAGTCTAGACGACCGCTATAATTCACCCCTCCACTTT.

The V call is TRBV9, the J call TRBJ2-1; D is perhaps TRBD1 (6 bases). In germline, CDR1 is SGDLS, CDR2 YYNGEE. The CDR3 has 13 residues. Deletions cut 4 bases from V and 7 bases from J, with 12 bases between. CDR3 DNA sequence: TGTGCCAGCAGCCTGGACAGCAGGAATGAGCAGTTCTTC. Translation: CASSLDSRNEQFF. The full variable domain, completed using reference TRBV9 and TRBJ2-1, is DSGVTQTPKHLITATGQRVTLRCSPRSGDLSVYWYQQSLDQGLQFLIQYYNGEERAKGNILERFSAQQFPDLHSELNLSSLELGDSALYFCASSLDSRNEQFFGPGTRLTVL.

The chain combines TRBV27 with TRBJ2-1, with 10 bases that match TRBD2. Germline values: CDR1 MNHEY, CDR2 SMNVEV (reference sequence). The CDR3 runs to 15 residues. Losses at the gene ends were 8 bases for V and 5 bases for J; bases not matched to a gene: 9. DNA of the CDR3: TGTGCCAGCCGATCGGAGCTAGCGGGAGACAATGAGCAGTTCTTC. Protein: CASRSELAGDNEQFF.

This chain joins TRBV11-2 and TRBJ2-7; 12 bases fit TRBD2. The CDR3 runs 13 residues. Germline lookup yields CDR1 SGHAT and CDR2 FQNNGV. Losses at the gene ends were 10 bases for V and 4 bases for J; bases not matched to a gene: 5. The CDR3 nucleotides are TGTGCCACCAGACTAGCGGGAGCATACGAGCAGTACTTC. This sequence encodes CATRLAGAYEQYF.

This chain joins TRBV11-2 and TRBJ1-4; TRBD1 aligns across 8 bases. V trimming: 5 bases; J trimming: 9 bases; junction bases outside the gene matches: 14. The CDR3 spans 16 residues. The V gene's germline CDR1 is SGHAT and CDR2 FQNNGV. The CDR3 DNA reads TGTGCCAGCAGCCGCACAAAAGACAGGGGTCAAAAAAAACTGTTTTTT. It yields the protein CASSRTKDRGQKKLFF.

The V call is TRBV11-2, the J call TRBJ2-7, with TRBD1 matching 7 bases. CDR1 and CDR2 from the germline V gene are SGHAT and FQNNGV. The CDR3 sequence is 13 residues long. With 6 bases clipped from V and 2 bases from J, the junction kept 4 bases outside the gene matches. The CDR3 DNA is TGTGCCAGCAGGAATACAGGGGCCTACGAGCAGTACTTC. Its protein is CASRNTGAYEQYF.

This rearrangement joins TRBV5-1 to TRBJ1-2; D possibly corresponds to TRBD1 (6 bases). CDR3 length equals 17 residues. Germline CDR1 is SGHRS and CDR2 is YFSETQ. Trimming cost V 4 bases and J 0 bases, with 19 bases left between them. The DNA for the CDR3 is TGCGCCAGCAGCCCCGGGGTGGGGGCACCGACTAACTATGGCTACACCTTC. Its translation is CASSPGVGAPTNYGYTF. The whole variable domain, remainder taken from reference TRBV5-1 and TRBJ1-2, is KAGVTQTPRYLIKTRGQQVTLSCSPISGHRSVSWYQQTPGQGLQFLFEYFSETQRNKGNFPGRFSGRQFSNSRSEMNVSTLELGDSALYLCASSPGVGAPTNYGYTFGSGTRLTVV.

V is TRBV7-2 and J is TRBJ2-7, with D perhaps matching TRBD2 (7 bases). This CDR3 spans 13 amino acids. V was pared by 5 bases and J by 5 bases, with 13 bases between. CDR1 SGHTA and CDR2 FQGNSA come from the germline V gene. The CDR3 sequence: CASSLRGGHEQYF. CDR3 bases: TGTGCCAGCAGCCTAAGGGGGGGCCACGAGCAGTACTTC.

This chain uses TRBV28 with TRBJ1-1; D perhaps matches TRBD1 (5 bases). This CDR3 is built from 10 residues. Trimming pared 11 bases from V and 11 bases from J, leaving 15 bases between. The germline V gene has CDR1 MDHEN and CDR2 SYDVKM. The CDR3 region is CARGDLRAFF. CDR3 bases: TGTGCCCGTGGGGACTTGAGGGCTTTCTTT.

As DNA, the CDR3 is TGTGCCAGCAGCCCCCAATCCGGGGTGTACACCGGGGAGCTGTTTTTT. Its translation: CASSPQSGVYTGELFF. J is TRBJ2-2 and V is TRBV7-2, with D perhaps matching TRBD2 (5 bases). The CDR3 has 16 amino acids. Germline V lookup: CDR1 SGHTA, CDR2 FQGNSA. Trimming removed 5 bases from V and 3 bases from J, with 16 bases in between.

This clone showed up just once. The chain couples TRBV7-2 to TRBJ2-3; D is unclear. The CDR3 extends over 15 amino acids. CDR1 is SGHTA, CDR2 FQGNSA, per germline. V was shortened by 5 bases and J by 4 bases, with 16 bases between the two germline ends. The CDR3 sequence is CASSPGHNFADTQYF. CDR3 in DNA: TGTGCCAGCAGCCCAGGCCACAACTTTGCAGATACGCAGTATTTT.